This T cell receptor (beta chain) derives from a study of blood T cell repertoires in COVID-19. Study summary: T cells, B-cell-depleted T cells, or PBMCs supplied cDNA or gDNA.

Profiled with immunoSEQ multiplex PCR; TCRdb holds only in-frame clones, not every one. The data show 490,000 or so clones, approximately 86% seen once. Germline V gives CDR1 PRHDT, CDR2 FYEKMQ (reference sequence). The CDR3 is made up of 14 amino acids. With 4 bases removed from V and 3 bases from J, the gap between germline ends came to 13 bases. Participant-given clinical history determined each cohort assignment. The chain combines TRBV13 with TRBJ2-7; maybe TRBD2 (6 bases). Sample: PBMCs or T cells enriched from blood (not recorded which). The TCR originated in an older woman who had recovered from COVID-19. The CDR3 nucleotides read TGTGCCAGCAGCTCCAGCGTCGGGGGCTACGAGCAGTACGTC. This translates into CASSSSVGGYEQYV.